This entry features one TCR beta chain sequence. Its target is not known. Primers: 60 Vbeta forward and 13 Jbeta reverse. Per the authors' pipeline: Tens of millions of unique TCR beta chains, 9 million to 14 million shared, were counted in a later analysis. Assay: immunoSEQ multiplex PCR; the TCRdb copy retains only in-frame clones and omits some. V, J and clone size derive from that table, while D and trimming were established from the DNA sequence. The repertoire holds under 250,000 clones, with around 80% as singletons. The germline V gene encodes CDR1 SGHTA and CDR2 FQGTGA. The CDR3 totals 13 residues. V was pared by 1 base and J by 9 bases, with 10 bases between. This sample is drawn from a study of cytomegalovirus exposure and HLA in healthy donors. Study context: Inside one of the first data releases sat about 85 million unique TCRs taken from HLA-typed donors.

Findings and limits, study-wide: The authors judged a highly shared variant cluster likely a sequencing artifact. TCR beta sequences reportedly predicted most subjects' HLA-A and HLA-B alleles accurately.

Material: PBMCs. The rearrangement links TRBV7-3 to TRBJ1-5; TRBD1 is a possible D gene (6 bases). The TCR comes from a boy between 10 and 17 years old in good health and CMV-seronegative. The CDR3 sequence is CASSLKGGGPQHF. Here the CDR3 DNA reads TGTGCCAGCAGCTTAAAAGGGGGGGGGCCCCAGCATTTT. Looking up the rest from reference TRBV7-3 and TRBJ1-5 gives the full variable domain: GAGVSQTPSNKVTEKGKYVELRCDPISGHTALYWYRQSLGQGPEFLIYFQGTGAADDSGLPNDRFFAVRPEGSVSTLKIQRTERGDSAVYLCASSLKGGGPQHFGDGTRLSIL.